This T cell receptor (beta chain) comes out of a study of beta chain features in type 1 diabetes (dated by TCRdb to 2016 to 2019). Notes on the research overall: Patients and healthy donors did not differ in mean age, gender distribution, total cell number or subset yield. A total of some 100,000,000 sorted cells were examined across all samples, and the number of cells per subset was strongly correlated with RNA yield. In the study, TCRB repertoires of sorted circulating CD4+ T cell subsets from recently diagnosed type 1 diabetes patients were compared with those of matched healthy donors. Whereas all 30 or so donors provided naive and central memory subsets, regulatory and stem cell-like memory subsets were isolated from just 8 patients and roughly 8 healthy donors.

General study outcomes and caveats: Because cDNA was sequenced instead of genomic DNA, activated cells with high expression could be over-represented, although the groups did not differ in activation or CD3 levels. At VDJ recombination sites, type 1 diabetes patients had fewer insertions and more deleted nucleotides, which implies abnormalities in thymic rearrangement. PCR might favor shorter templates, but patient and control samples were amplified and corrected together, so any skew would affect both groups equally. Naive, central memory and regulatory TCRB repertoires appeared to be more alike among patients than among healthy donors. Because small numbers of individuals were included in the HLA sub-analyses, any influence of HLA type on TCRB rearrangement was left unresolved. Type 1 diabetes patients showed a moderate but significant shortening of TCRB CDR3 length in all four CD4+ subsets.

A single peripheral blood draw of 90 to 150 mL on average was collected from each donor into heparinised tubes. A BD FACSAria II was used to sort naive, central memory, regulatory and stem cell-like memory CD4+ T cells with a panel that included CD45RO, CCR7, CD25, CD127, CD95 and CD27. All sorted populations exceeded 95% purity. PBMCs were isolated right away by Lymphoprep density gradient centrifugation and were stained directly, without culture. So that batch effects would be minimized, each experiment stained and sorted samples in pairs, pairing one healthy donor with one patient. All of the isolated RNA was reverse transcribed with the High Capacity cDNA Reverse Transcription Kit, so expressed TCRB transcripts were sequenced. Naive, central memory and regulatory T cell samples underwent deep immunoSEQ sequencing, averaging about 3.57 million total reads per sample. Sorted cells were lysed in RLT buffer and RNA was extracted with DNase-treated RNeasy Micro or Mini kits, depending on cell number. Each cell subset was processed separately to prevent cross-contamination, with patient and healthy donor samples processed together. The immunoSEQ multiplex PCR was used to amplify TCRB sequences from cDNA, generating 87-bp fragments that spanned the CDR3 region. Amplicons were sequenced on the Illumina HiSeq platform. The study's own analysis went as follows. Synthetic template baselines were used to correct PCR bias computationally, reads within Hamming distance 2 were collapsed together, and singletons that could not be merged were discarded. By aligning reads against IMGT, V, D and J genes, CDR3 length, and insertions or deletions at six rearrangement sites were assigned. Within each subset, clonotype counts were normalized to sorted cell number, and only after that were true diversity and Gini coefficients computed with the tcR R package. Repertoire sharing was quantified using the overlap coefficient calculated on TCRB nucleotide sequences. Out-of-frame TCRB sequences from naive cells were analyzed to stand in for the pre-selection repertoire. The table was pulled from immuneACCESS by TCRdb, which kept in-frame rearrangements only. Such tables lose some clones; where checked, under half of the loss comes from unresolved V genes, and the rest has no known cause. The DNA gave D and trimming, while V, J and clone size come from that table. Counted in this sample were hundreds of thousands of clones; around 16% of them appeared once. About 0.097% of the sample goes to the ten largest clones.

CDR1 MNHEY and CDR2 SMNVEV were looked up in the germline V gene (reference sequence). The CDR3 spans 15 residues, from the cysteine through the phenylalanine. The retained sequence is limited to the CDR3, 45 bases, with the frame set at the first base. V and J lose 4 bases and 5 bases, and a span of 17 bases separates them. On this clone itself: Which antigen it targets is not known. Base qualities were left out, and no much larger clone turns up one base away.

The clonotype originates from a man between 18 and 35 years old in good health. The source material was naive CD4+ T cells from blood. Interpreted using the paper, the cell subset or site label stands for: true naive CD4+ T cells. The sequence is built from TRBV27 and TRBJ2-5; no D gene is confidently identified. The DNA sequence is given as TGTGCCAGCAGTTCGCTCTCCTTATCAAGGGAGACCCAGTACTTC. Translated, this gives CASSSLSLSRETQYF.